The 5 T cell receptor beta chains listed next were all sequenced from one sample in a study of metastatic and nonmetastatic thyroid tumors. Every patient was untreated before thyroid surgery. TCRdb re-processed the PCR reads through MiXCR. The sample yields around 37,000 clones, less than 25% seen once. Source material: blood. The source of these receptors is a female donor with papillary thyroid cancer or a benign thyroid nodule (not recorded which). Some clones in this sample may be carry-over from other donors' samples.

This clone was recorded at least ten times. CDR3 in DNA: TGTGCCAGCAGCGATTGGACCACAGGGTCGGGTGGCTACACCTTC. Amino acids: CASSDWTTGSGGYTF. This chain joins TRBV7-2 and TRBJ1-2; TRBD1 is a possible D gene (6 bases). The V end lost 5 bases, the J end lost 7 bases, and 20 bases lay between the germline ends. Per the germline V gene, CDR1 is SGHTA and CDR2 is FQGNSA. CDR3 length: 15 amino acids.

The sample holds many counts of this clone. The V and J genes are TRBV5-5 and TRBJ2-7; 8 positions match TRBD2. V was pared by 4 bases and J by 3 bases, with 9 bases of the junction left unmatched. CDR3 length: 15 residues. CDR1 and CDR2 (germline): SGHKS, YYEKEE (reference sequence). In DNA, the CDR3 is TGTGCCAGCAGCGCGGGACTAGGAGCGGGCTACGAGCAGTACTTC. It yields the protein CASSAGLGAGYEQYF. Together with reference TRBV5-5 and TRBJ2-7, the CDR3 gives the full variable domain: DAGVTQSPTHLIKTRGQQVTLRCSPISGHKSVSWYQQVLGQGPQFIFQYYEKEERGRGNFPDRFSARQFPNYSSELNVNALLLGDSALYLCASSAGLGAGYEQYFGPGTRLTVT.

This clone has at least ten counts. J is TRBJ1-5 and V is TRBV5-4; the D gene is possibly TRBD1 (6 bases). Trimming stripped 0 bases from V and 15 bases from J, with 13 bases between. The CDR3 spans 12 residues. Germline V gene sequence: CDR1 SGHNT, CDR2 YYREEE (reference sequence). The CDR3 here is CASSLDGGAWHF. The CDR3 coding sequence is TGTGCCAGCAGCTTGGATGGGGGGGCTTGGCATTTT.

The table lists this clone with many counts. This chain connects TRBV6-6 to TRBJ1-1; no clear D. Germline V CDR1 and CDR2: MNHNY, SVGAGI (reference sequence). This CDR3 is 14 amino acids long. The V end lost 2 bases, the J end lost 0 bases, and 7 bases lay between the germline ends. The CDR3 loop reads CASSYGSMNTEAFF. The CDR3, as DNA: TGTGCCAGCAGTTACGGATCCATGAACACTGAAGCTTTCTTT.

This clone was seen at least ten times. The DNA of the CDR3 is TGTGCCAGTCGACTAGCGGGAATCGGGCATGAGCAGTTCTTC. It codes for CASRLAGIGHEQFF. The J gene is TRBJ2-1, the V gene TRBV11-2; 11 bases match TRBD2. In germline, CDR1 is SGHAT, CDR2 FQNNGV. The CDR3 is made up of 14 amino acids. With 9 bases clipped from V and 8 bases from J, the junction kept 9 bases outside the gene matches.